Sequencing of this T cell receptor beta chain was carried out in a study of blood T cell repertoires in COVID-19. Some clones are missing from TCRdb's copy, which holds only in-frame ones; the method was immunoSEQ multiplex PCR. The sample carries 160,000 or so clones, around 80% recorded once. The sample comprised peripheral blood. The sequence was obtained from a man in his sixties with active or convalescent COVID-19.

CDR3 nucleotides: TGTGCCAGTAGCCCAGGGGGCCCCTATGGCTACACCTTC. It is translated as CASSPGGPYGYTF. V is TRBV19 and J is TRBJ1-2; 8 bases align to TRBD1. The CDR3 runs to 13 residues. The V segment lost 6 bases and the J segment 4 bases; nucleotides outside the gene matches: 4. The V gene's germline CDR1 is LNHDA and CDR2 SQIVND (reference sequence).